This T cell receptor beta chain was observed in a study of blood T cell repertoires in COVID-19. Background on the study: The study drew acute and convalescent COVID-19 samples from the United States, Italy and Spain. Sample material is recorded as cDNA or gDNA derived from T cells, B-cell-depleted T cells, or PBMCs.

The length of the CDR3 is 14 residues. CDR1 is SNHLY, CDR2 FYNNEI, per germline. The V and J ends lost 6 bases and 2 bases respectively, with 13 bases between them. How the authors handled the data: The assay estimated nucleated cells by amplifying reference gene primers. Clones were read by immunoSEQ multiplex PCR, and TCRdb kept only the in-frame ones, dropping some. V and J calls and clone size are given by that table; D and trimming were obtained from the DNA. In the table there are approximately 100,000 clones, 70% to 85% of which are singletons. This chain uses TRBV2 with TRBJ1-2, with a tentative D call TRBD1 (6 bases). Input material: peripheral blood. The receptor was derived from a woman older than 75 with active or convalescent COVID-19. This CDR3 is CASSRDGGNYGYTF. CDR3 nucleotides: TGTGCCAGCAGCCGCGATGGGGGCAACTATGGCTACACCTTC. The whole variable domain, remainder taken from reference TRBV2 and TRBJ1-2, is EPEVTQTPSHQVTQMGQEVILRCVPISNHLYFYWYRQILGQKVEFLVSFYNNEISEKSEIFDDQFSVERPDGSNFTLKIRSTKLEDSAMYFCASSRDGGNYGYTFGSGTRLTVV.